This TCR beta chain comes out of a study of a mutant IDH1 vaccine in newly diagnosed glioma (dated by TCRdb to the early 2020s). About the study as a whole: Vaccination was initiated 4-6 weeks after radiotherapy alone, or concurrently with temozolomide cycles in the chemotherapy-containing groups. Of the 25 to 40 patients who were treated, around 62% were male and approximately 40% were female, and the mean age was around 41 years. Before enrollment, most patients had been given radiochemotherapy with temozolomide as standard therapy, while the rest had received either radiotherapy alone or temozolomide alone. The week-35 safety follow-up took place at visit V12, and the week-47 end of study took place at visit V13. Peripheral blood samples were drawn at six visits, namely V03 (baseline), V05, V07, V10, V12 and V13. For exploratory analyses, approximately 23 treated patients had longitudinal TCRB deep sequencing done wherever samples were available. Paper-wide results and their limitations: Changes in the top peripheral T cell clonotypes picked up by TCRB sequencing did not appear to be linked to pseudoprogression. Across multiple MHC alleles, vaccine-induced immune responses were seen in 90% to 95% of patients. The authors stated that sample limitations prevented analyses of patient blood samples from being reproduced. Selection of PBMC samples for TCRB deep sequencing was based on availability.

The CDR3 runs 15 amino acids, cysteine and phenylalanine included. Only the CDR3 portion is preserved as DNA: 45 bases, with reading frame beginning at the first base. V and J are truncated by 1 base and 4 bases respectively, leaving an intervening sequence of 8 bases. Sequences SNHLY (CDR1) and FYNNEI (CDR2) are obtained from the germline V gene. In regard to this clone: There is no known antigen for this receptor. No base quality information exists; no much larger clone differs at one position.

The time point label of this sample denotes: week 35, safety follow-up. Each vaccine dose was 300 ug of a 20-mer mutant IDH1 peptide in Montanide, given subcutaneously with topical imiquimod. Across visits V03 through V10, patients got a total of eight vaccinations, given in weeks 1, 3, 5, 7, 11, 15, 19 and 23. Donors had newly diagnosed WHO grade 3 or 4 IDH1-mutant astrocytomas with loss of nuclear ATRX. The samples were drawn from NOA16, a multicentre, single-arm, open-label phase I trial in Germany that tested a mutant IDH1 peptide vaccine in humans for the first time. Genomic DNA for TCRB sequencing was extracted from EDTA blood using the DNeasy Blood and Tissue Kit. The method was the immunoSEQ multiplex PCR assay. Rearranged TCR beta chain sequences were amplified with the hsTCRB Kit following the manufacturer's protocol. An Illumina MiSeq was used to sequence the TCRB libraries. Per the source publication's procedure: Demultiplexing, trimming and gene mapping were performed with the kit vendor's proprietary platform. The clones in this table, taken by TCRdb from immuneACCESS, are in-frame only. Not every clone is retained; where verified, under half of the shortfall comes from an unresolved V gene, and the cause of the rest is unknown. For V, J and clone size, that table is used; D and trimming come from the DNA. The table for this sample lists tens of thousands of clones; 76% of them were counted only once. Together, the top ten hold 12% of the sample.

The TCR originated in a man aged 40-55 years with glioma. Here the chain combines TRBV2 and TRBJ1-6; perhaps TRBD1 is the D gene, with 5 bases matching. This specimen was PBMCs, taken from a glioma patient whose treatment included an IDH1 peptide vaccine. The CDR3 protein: CASSEEGLYNSPLHF. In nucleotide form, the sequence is TGTGCCAGCAGTGAAGAGGGGCTTTATAATTCACCCCTCCACTTT.